The entry that follows covers one T cell receptor beta chain sequence. This sample is drawn from a study of OX40 agonist ivuxolimab in advanced cancers. Study details: Ivuxolimab doses were 0.01, 0.1, 0.3, 1.5, 3 or 10 mg/kg every 2 weeks.

Profiling relied on immunoSEQ multiplex PCR, and the TCRdb table lists in-frame clones only, not all of them. The table lists more than 60,000 clones, under 95% of them singletons. V was clipped by 3 bases and J by 4 bases, with 6 bases between them. Germline V gene data show CDR1 as KGHSH and CDR2 as LQKENI. This CDR3 comprises 12 residues. The sequence came from an adult with an advanced solid tumor such as melanoma, head and neck, liver or kidney cancer. The V call is TRBV18, the J call TRBJ2-5, with D perhaps TRBD2 (6 bases). The specimen was CD4+ or CD8+ T cells sorted from blood, collected in a trial of the OX40 agonist ivuxolimab. CDR3 sequence (DNA): TGTGCCAGCTCACCGGGGGGAGAGACCCAGTACTTC. It translates to CASSPGGETQYF.